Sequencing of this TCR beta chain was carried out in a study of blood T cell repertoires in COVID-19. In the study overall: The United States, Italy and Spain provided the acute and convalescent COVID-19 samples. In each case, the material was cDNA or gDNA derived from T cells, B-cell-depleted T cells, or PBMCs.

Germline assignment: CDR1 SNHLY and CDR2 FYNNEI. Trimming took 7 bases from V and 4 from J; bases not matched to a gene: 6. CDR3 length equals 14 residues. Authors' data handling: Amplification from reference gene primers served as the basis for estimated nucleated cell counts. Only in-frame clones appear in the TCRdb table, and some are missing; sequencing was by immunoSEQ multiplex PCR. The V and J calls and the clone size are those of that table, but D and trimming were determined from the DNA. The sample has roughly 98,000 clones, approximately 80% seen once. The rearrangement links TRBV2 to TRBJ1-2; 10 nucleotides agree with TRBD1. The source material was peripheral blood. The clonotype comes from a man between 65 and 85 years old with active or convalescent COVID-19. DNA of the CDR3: TGTGCCAGCACCCGGGACAGGGGATCCTATGGCTACACCTTC. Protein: CASTRDRGSYGYTF.